The 8 T cell receptor beta chains presented below share a single source sample, sequenced in a study of shared clonotypes between healthy human individuals. Sequenced by immunoSEQ multiplex PCR; TCRdb stores in-frame clones only, minus some. The sample carries nearly 1 million clones, 76% recorded once. Material for sequencing was memory CD4+ T cells sorted from blood. Regarding subset: CD45RA-negative fraction. These receptors were taken from a man aged 18 to 30 in good health.

This clone was recorded only once. This chain joins TRBV5-4 and TRBJ1-2, with D possibly being TRBD1 (5 bases). Trimming took 0 bases from V and 4 from J, leaving 13 bases between them. This CDR3 has 15 amino acids. Germline-derived CDR1 and CDR2 are SGHNT and YYREEE (reference sequence). CDR3 loop: CASSLGREATYGYTF. CDR3 nucleotides: TGTGCCAGCAGCTTGGGCAGGGAGGCAACCTATGGCTACACCTTC.

This clone was seen more than once but under ten times. CDR3 sequence reads: CAWSPDTKGNTIYF. The CDR3 bases are TGTGCCTGGAGCCCAGACACGAAGGGAAACACCATATATTTT. V and J are TRBV30 and TRBJ1-3; no definite D call. This CDR3 has 14 residues. V was shortened by 3 bases and J by 4 bases, with 13 bases between the two germline ends. From germline, CDR1 is GTSNPN and CDR2 SVGIG (reference sequence).

CDR3 sequence (DNA): TGTGCCAGCAGCTTAAAGAATGAGCAGTTCTTC. This codes for CASSLKNEQFF. The J gene is TRBJ2-1, the V gene TRBV7-2; D is unclear. The germline CDR1 and CDR2 sequences are SGHTA and FQGNSA. The V and J ends lost 2 bases and 7 bases respectively, with 3 bases between them. This CDR3 is 11 amino acids long.

The chain employs TRBV2 and TRBJ1-3; D remains unclear. Between the trimmed V and J ends, which lost 6 bases and 0 bases, there was a span of 9 bases. This CDR3 comprises 14 residues. Germline CDR1 is SNHLY and CDR2 is FYNNEI. The CDR3 protein is CASRAASSGNTIYF. The CDR3 nucleotides are TGTGCCAGCAGAGCGGCAAGCTCTGGAAACACCATATATTTT.

In this sample, this clone turned up once. This sequence joins TRBV27 and TRBJ2-2, with D perhaps assigned TRBD1 or TRBD2 (5 bases each). Germline V gene lookup returns CDR1 MNHEY and CDR2 SMNVEV (reference sequence). The ends were cut back, 5 bases at V and 2 bases at J, with 12 bases in the middle. The CDR3 is 15 amino acids. CDR3 amino acids: CASSPGTINTGELFF. For the CDR3, the DNA is TGTGCCAGCAGTCCAGGGACCATAAACACCGGGGAGCTGTTTTTT.

The chain is built from TRBV7-8 and TRBJ2-5, with D possibly being TRBD2 (5 bases). This CDR3 comprises 16 residues. Germline CDR1 and CDR2: SGHVS and FQNEAQ. Trimming took off 1 base at V and 1 base at J, with 13 bases between the two ends. The CDR3 DNA sequence: TGTGCCAGCAGCTTAGTCGTTCAGAGGGCCCAAGAGACCCAGTACTTC. Translation: CASSLVVQRAQETQYF.

J is TRBJ2-2 and V is TRBV19; 10 bases are shared with TRBD2. The V gene's germline CDR1 is LNHDA and CDR2 SQIVND (reference sequence). The ends lost 3 bases at V and 1 base at J; junction bases unmatched: 2. This CDR3 region has 16 residues. The CDR3 bases are TGTGCCAGTAGTATCCCTAGCGGGGGGAACACCGGGGAGCTGTTTTTT. The encoded protein is CASSIPSGGNTGELFF.

This clone was detected only once. This chain links TRBV6-6 with TRBJ1-5, with TRBD1 identical over 10 bases. V lost 6 bases and J lost 5; bases outside the gene matches: 4. The germline V gene encodes CDR1 MNHNY and CDR2 SVGAGI (reference sequence). The CDR3 totals 14 residues. CDR3 nucleotide sequence: TGTGCCAGCAGAGAGACAGGGGGCGATCAGCCCCAGCATTTT. Encoded protein: CASRETGGDQPQHF.